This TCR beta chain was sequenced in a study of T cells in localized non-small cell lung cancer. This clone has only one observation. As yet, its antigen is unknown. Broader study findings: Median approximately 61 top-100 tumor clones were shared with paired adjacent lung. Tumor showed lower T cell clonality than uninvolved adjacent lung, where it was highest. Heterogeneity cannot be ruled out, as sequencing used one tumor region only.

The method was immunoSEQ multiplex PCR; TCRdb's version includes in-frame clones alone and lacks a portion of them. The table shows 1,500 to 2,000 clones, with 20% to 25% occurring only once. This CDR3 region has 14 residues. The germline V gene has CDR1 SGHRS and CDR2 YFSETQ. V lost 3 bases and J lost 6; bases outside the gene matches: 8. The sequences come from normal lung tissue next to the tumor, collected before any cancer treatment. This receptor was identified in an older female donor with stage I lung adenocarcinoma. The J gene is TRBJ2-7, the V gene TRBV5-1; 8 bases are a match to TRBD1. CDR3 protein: CASSSGGARGEQYF. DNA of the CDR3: TGCGCCAGCAGCTCAGGGGGCGCACGTGGCGAGCAGTACTTC.